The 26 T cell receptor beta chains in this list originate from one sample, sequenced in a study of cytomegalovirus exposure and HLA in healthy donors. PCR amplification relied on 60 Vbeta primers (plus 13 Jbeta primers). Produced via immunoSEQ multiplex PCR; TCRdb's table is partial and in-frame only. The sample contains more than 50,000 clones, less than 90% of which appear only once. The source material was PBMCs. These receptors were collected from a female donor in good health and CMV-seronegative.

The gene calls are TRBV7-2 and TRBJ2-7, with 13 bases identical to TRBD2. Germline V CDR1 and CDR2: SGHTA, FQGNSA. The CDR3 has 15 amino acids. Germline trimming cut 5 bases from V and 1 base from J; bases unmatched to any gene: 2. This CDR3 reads CASSPTSGRSYEQYF. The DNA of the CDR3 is TGTGCCAGCAGCCCGACTAGCGGGAGGTCCTACGAGCAGTACTTC.

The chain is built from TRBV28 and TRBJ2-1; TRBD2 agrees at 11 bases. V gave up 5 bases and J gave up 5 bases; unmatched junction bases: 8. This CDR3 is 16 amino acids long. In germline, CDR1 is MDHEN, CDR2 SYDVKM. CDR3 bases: TGTGCCAGCAGTGTTACGGGACTAGCGGACAACAATGAGCAGTTCTTC. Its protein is CASSVTGLADNNEQFF.

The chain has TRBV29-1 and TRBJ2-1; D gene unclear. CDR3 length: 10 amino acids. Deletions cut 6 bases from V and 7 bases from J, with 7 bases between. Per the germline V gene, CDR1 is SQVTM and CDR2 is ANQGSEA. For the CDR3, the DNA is TGCAGCGTAGAGAGGAATGAGCAGTTCTTC. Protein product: CSVERNEQFF.

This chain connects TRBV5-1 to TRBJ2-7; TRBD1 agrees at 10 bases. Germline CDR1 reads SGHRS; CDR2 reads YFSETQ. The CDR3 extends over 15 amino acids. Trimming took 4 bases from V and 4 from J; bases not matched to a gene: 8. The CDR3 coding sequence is TGCGCCAGCAGCCGGGACAGGGGAGGCTATTACGAGCAGTACTTC. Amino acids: CASSRDRGGYYEQYF.

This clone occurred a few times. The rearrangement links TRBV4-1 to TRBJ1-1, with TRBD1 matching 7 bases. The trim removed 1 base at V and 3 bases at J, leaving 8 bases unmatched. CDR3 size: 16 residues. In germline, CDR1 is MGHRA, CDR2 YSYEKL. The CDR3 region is CASSQGWDSGDTEAFF. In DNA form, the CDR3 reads TGCGCCAGCAGCCAAGGATGGGACAGTGGGGACACTGAAGCTTTCTTT.

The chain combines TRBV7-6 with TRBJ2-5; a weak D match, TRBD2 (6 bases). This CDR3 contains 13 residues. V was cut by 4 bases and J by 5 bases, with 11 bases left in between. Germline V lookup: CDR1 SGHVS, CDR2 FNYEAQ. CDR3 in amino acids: CASSSGVEETQYF. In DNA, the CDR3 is TGTGCCAGCAGCTCGGGAGTGGAGGAGACCCAGTACTTC.

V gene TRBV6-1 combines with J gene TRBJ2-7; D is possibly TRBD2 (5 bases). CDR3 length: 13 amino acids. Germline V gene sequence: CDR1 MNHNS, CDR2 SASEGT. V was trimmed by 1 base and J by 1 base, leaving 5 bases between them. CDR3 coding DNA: TGTGCCAGCAGTGAAGGGAGGTCCTACGAGCAGTACTTC. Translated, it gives CASSEGRSYEQYF.

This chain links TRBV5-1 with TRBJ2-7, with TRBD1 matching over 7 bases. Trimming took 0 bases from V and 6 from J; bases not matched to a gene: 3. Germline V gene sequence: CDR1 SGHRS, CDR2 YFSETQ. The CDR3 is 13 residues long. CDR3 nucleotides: TGCGCCAGCAGCTTGGCAGGGGGACGCGAGCAGTACTTC. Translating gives CASSLAGGREQYF.

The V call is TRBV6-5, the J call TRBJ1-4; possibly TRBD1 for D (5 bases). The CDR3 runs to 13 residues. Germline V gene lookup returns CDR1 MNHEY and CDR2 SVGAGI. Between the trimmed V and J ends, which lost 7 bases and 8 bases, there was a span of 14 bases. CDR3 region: CASISRGGEKLFF. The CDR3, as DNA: TGTGCCAGCATTTCGAGGGGAGGAGAAAAACTGTTTTTT.

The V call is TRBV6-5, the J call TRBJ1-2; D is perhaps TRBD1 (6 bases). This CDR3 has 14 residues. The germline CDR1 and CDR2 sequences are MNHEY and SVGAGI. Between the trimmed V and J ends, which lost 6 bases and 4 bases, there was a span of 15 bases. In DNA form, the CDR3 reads TGTGCCAGCAGGAATACAGGGAGAGTCTATGGCTACACCTTC. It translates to CASRNTGRVYGYTF.

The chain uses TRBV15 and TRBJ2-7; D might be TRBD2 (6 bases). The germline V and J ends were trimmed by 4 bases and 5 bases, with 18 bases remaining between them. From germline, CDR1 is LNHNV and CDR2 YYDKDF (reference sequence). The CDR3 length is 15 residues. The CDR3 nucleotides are TGTGCCACCAGCACATGGGGACGGGGGAGCGACGAGCAGTACTTC. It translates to CATSTWGRGSDEQYF.

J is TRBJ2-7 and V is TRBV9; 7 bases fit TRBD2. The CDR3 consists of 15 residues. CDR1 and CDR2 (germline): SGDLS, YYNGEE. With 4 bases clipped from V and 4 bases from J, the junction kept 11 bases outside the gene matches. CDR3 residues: CASSPSGVGPYEQYF. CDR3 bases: TGTGCCAGCAGCCCGAGCGGGGTAGGGCCTTACGAGCAGTACTTC.

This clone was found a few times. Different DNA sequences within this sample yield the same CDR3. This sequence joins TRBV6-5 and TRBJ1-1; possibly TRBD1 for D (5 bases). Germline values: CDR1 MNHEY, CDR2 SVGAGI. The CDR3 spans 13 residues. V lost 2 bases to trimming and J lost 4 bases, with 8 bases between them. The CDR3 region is CASSYGGGTEAFF. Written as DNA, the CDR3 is TGTGCCAGCAGTTACGGGGGGGGCACTGAAGCTTTCTTT.

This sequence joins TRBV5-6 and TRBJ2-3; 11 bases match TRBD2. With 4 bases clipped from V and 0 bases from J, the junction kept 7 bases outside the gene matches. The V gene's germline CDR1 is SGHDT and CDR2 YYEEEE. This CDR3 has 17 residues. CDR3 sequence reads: CASSLGTSGSSTDTQYF. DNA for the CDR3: TGTGCCAGCAGCCTCGGGACTAGCGGATCTAGCACAGATACGCAGTATTTT.

CDR3 sequence reads: CSVFGGSRAFF. CDR3 bases: TGCAGCGTTTTCGGGGGGAGCAGGGCTTTCTTT. The chain carries TRBV29-1 and TRBJ1-1; D is possibly TRBD1 (5 bases). CDR1 and CDR2 from the germline V gene are SQVTM and ANQGSEA. Deletions cut 5 bases from V and 11 bases from J, with 15 bases between. The CDR3 consists of 11 residues. Combining the CDR3 with reference TRBV29-1 and TRBJ1-1 gives the whole variable domain SAVISQKPSRDICQRGTSLTIQCQVDSQVTMMFWYRQQPGQSLTLIATANQGSEATYESGFVIDKFPISRPNLTFSTLTVSNMSPEDSSIYLCSVFGGSRAFFGQGTRLTVV.

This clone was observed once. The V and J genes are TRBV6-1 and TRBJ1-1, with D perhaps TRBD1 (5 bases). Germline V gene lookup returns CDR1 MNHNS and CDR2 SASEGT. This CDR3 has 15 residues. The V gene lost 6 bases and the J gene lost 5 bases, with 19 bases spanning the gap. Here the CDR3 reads CASRGLGRGNTEAFF. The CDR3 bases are TGTGCCAGCAGAGGACTGGGCCGGGGGAATACTGAAGCTTTCTTT.

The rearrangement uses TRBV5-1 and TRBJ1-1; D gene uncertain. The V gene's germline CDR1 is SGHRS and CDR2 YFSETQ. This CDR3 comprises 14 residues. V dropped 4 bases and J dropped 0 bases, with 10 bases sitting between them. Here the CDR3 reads CASSTGEMNTEAFF. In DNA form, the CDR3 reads TGCGCCAGCAGCACCGGGGAAATGAACACTGAAGCTTTCTTT.

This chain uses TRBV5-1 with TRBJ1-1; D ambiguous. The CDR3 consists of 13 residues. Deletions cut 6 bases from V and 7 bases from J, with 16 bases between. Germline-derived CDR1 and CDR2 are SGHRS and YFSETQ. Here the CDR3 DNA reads TGCGCCAGCAACCCCCCCGGAGGCGGTGAAGCTTTCTTT. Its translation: CASNPPGGGEAFF.

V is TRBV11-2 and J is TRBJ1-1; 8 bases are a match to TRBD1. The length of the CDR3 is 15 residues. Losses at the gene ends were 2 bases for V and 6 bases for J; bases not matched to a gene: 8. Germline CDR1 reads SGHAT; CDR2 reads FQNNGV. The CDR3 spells CASSLIGTGGPEAFF. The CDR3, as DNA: TGTGCCAGCAGCTTAATAGGGACAGGCGGTCCTGAAGCTTTCTTT.

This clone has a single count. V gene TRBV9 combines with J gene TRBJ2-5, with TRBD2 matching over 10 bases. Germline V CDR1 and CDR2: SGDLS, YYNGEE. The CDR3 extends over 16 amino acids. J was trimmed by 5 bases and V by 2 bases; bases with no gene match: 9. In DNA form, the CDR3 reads TGTGCCAGCAGCGTCGGCAGCGGGGGGGCCGGCGAGACCCAGTACTTC. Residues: CASSVGSGGAGETQYF.

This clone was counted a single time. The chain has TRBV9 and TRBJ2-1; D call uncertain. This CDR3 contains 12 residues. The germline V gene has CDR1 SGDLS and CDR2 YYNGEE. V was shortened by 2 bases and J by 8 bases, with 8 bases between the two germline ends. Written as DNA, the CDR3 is TGTGCCAGCAGCGTCGTTCCCCATGAGCAGTTCTTC. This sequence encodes CASSVVPHEQFF.

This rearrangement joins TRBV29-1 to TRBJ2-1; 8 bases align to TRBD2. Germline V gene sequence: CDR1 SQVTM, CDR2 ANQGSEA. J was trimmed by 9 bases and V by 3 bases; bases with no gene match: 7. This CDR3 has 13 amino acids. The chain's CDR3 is CSVDREGRPEQFF. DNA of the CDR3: TGCAGCGTTGATCGGGAGGGCCGCCCTGAGCAGTTCTTC.

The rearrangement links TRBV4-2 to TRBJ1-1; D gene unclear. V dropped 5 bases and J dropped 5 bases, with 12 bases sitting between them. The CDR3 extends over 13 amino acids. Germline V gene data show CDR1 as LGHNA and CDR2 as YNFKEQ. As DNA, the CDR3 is TGTGCCAGCAGCTCCACTGGGAGGACTGAAGCTTTCTTT. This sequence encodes CASSSTGRTEAFF.

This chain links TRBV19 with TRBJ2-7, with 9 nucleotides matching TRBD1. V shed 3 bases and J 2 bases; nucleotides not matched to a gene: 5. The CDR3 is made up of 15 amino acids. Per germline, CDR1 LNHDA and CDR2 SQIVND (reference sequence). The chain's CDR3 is CASSIAGTGTYEQYF. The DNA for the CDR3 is TGTGCCAGTAGTATCGCCGGGACAGGGACCTACGAGCAGTACTTC.

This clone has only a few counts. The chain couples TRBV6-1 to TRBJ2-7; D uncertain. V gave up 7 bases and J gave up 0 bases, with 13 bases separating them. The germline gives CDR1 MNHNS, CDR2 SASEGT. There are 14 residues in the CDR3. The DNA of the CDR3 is TGTGCCAGCATAGTGCCGCCTCCCTCCTACGAGCAGTACTTC. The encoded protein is CASIVPPPSYEQYF.

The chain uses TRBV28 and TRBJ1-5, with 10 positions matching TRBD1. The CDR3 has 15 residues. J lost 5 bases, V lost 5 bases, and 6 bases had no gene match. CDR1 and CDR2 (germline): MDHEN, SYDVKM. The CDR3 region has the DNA TGTGCCAGCAGTACCCCCGGGACAGGGGATCAGCCCCAGCATTTT. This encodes CASSTPGTGDQPQHF.